The T cell receptor beta chain under discussion was sequenced for a study of T cell responses to AZD1222 COVID-19 vaccine. J gave up 8 bases and V 1 base, and 3 bases lay outside the gene matches. Per germline, CDR1 MGHRA and CDR2 YSYEKL. This CDR3 has 14 amino acids. This clone was picked up a small number of times. Its antigen is still unknown. Study results and limitations: Repertoire collection took place solely once the T cell response had peaked. Across the whole spike, CD4 TCRs peaked at regions 160-218 and 743-854.

Some clones are missing from TCRdb's copy, which holds only in-frame ones; the method was immunoSEQ multiplex PCR. The sample yields about 56,000 clones, around 90% seen once. This receptor was identified in an adult in good health. The specimen was peripheral blood, collected on day 0 of AZD1222 vaccination. The rearrangement links TRBV4-1 to TRBJ2-2; 8 positions match TRBD1. The CDR3 reads CASSQGDRTGELFF. CDR3 nucleotides: TGCGCCAGCAGCCAAGGGGACAGGACGGGGGAGCTGTTTTTT.